The rows below give T cell receptor beta chains drawn from one sample of a study of post-analysis software for immune sequencing data. MiXCR, applied by TCRdb to the PCR reads, yields one record per CDR3 protein. The table lists hundreds of thousands of distinct CDR3 sequences, approximately 46% of them singletons. Material for sequencing was blood. Receptor source: a girl aged 5-17 years with multiple sclerosis. Each CDR3 is given with its conserved first and last residue. A D gene is named only where the DNA matches it firmly. The size field is filled for only some rows; it gives once, few, many or a size class.

clone size,D gene,J gene,V gene,CDR3 DNA,CDR3 protein
-,-,TRBJ1-2,TRBV29-1,TGCAGCGTTGAAAGGGGGAACGGAGGTGGCTACACCTTC,CSVERGNGGGYTF
-,TRBD2,TRBJ2-1,TRBV28,TGTGCCGCCGACGGGAGGGGTGAGCAGTTCTTC,CAADGRGEQFF
-,-,TRBJ2-7,TRBV28,TGTGCCAGCAGCTCCCCCCGTAGGAGCGGTAATCCCTACGAGCAGTACTTC,CASSSPRRSGNPYEQYF
-,-,TRBJ2-3,TRBV24-1,TGTGCCACCAGTGCCTACAGGGTCCGCGGAGATACGCAGTATTTT,CATSAYRVRGDTQYF
few,TRBD2,TRBJ2-3,TRBV7-3,TGTGCCAGCAGGAAGCGGGGAGTTTGGGCAGATACGCAGTATTTT,CASRKRGVWADTQYF
-,-,TRBJ2-3,TRBV6-5,TGTGCCAGCAGCCAGTCAAGACTAGATACGCAGTATTTT,CASSQSRLDTQYF
-,TRBD2,TRBJ2-7,TRBV29-1,TGCAGTCTAGGGTCGACTAGCGGGAGCTCCTACGAGCAGTACTTC,CSLGSTSGSSYEQYF
few,-,TRBJ2-5,TRBV18,TGTGCCAGCTCACCACCGTCCCTGGGCAGAGAGACCCAGTACTTC,CASSPPSLGRETQYF
few,TRBD2,TRBJ2-7,TRBV7-9,TGTGCCAGCAGCCCCACGGGAGGGCCGATAGATGAGCAGTACTTC,CASSPTGGPIDEQYF
-,TRBD2,TRBJ2-7,TRBV7-3,TGTACCAGCAGCTTAACCGGGACTAGCGAGCAGTACTTC,CTSSLTGTSEQYF
-,-,TRBJ2-1,TRBV7-9,TGTGCCAGCAGGCCTCTATTCCGGGACCCTATCGGCGGGCAGTTCTTC,CASRPLFRDPIGGQFF
-,-,TRBJ1-5,TRBV7-2,TGTGCCAGCAGCTTAGTGATGGTTAGCAATCAGCTCCAGCATTTT,CASSLVMVSNQLQHF
-,-,TRBJ1-2,TRBV4-1,TGCGCCAGCAGCCAAGATATATACTATGGCTACACCTTC,CASSQDIYYGYTF
-,TRBD2,TRBJ2-3,TRBV29-1,TGCAGCGTTGTATGGCTAGCGGGACCCACAGATACGCAGTATTTT,CSVVWLAGPTDTQYF
few,-,TRBJ2-1,TRBV7-2,TGTGCCAGCAGCTTAGCCGGAAGAACCTACAATGAGCAGTTCTTC,CASSLAGRTYNEQFF
few,TRBD2,TRBJ2-7,TRBV5-6,TGTGCCAGCAGCGCTAGCGGCCCCTACGAGCAGTACTTC,CASSASGPYEQYF
-,-,TRBJ2-5,TRBV2,TGTGCCAGCAAACTGGAGACCCAGTACTTC,CASKLETQYF
-,TRBD2,TRBJ2-7,TRBV3-1,TGTGCCAGCAGCCAAGGTCTAGCGGGCTACTACGAGCAGTACTTC,CASSQGLAGYYEQYF
-,TRBD2,TRBJ2-5,TRBV12-3/TRBV12-4,TGTGCCAGCAGCATAGCGGGAGAAAAGACCCAGTACTTC,CASSIAGEKTQYF
few,TRBD2,TRBJ2-1,TRBV15,TGTGCCACCAGCAGAGCGGGAGGGTATGAGCAGTTCTTC,CATSRAGGYEQFF
few,TRBD1,TRBJ1-6,TRBV4-3,TGCGCCAGCAGCCAAGATAAGGGACAGGGGGCTGGATCACCCCTCCACTTT,CASSQDKGQGAGSPLHF
-,TRBD2,TRBJ2-1,TRBV7-3,TGTGCCAGCAGCCCCCGGCCCGGGCGGGAGGGCAATGAGCAGTTCTTC,CASSPRPGREGNEQFF
-,-,TRBJ1-1,TRBV12-3/TRBV12-4,TGTGCCAGCACCCTGGGAACATTAGGAGGTTTCTTT,CASTLGTLGGFF
-,-,TRBJ1-6,TRBV7-6,TGTGCCAGCAGCTTAGCCGCTGCTACTTCACCCCTCCACTTT,CASSLAAATSPLHF
-,-,TRBJ2-5,TRBV7-2,TGTGCCAGCAGCCCCCAACGCGGAGAGACCCAGTACTTC,CASSPQRGETQYF
few,TRBD2,TRBJ2-5,TRBV4-2,TGTGCCAGCAGCCAAAGGGCGGGACCACTAGCGAAAGAGACCCAGTACTTC,CASSQRAGPLAKETQYF
-,TRBD1,TRBJ1-2,TRBV29-1,TGCAGCGTCGAACGAGGGACAGGGGGTTCCGGCTACACCTTC,CSVERGTGGSGYTF
-,-,TRBJ2-6,TRBV19,TGTGCCAGTAGTATAGGCTCGGGGCGTTACACTGGGGCCAACGTCCTGACTTTC,CASSIGSGRYTGANVLTF
-,-,TRBJ2-5,TRBV27,TGTGCCAGCAGTTTATTTGGGCAAGAGGAGCAGTACTTC,CASSLFGQEEQYF
-,TRBD1,TRBJ1-5,TRBV27,TGTGCCAGCAGTTCGGGACAGGGGGGCTACAACAATCAGCCCCAGCATTTT,CASSSGQGGYNNQPQHF
-,-,TRBJ2-5,TRBV28,TGTGCCAGCAGTTTGGGGGGTCTGGAAGAGACCCAGTGCTTC,CASSLGGLEETQCF
few,-,TRBJ2-1,TRBV5-1,TGCGCCAGCAGCTCCCGGGACGCCTACAATGAGCAGTTCTTC,CASSSRDAYNEQFF
-,-,TRBJ2-1,TRBV10-2,TGCGCCAGCAGTGAGTCTGGCGAGAATGAGCAGTTCTTC,CASSESGENEQFF
few,TRBD2,TRBJ2-3,TRBV12-3/TRBV12-4,TGTGCCAGCAGTCAGGGACTAGCGGAGAGGGCAGATACGCAGTATTTT,CASSQGLAERADTQYF
-,-,TRBJ2-3,TRBV5-1,TGCGCCAGCAGGAAATCCGCCACAGATACGCAGTATTTT,CASRKSATDTQYF